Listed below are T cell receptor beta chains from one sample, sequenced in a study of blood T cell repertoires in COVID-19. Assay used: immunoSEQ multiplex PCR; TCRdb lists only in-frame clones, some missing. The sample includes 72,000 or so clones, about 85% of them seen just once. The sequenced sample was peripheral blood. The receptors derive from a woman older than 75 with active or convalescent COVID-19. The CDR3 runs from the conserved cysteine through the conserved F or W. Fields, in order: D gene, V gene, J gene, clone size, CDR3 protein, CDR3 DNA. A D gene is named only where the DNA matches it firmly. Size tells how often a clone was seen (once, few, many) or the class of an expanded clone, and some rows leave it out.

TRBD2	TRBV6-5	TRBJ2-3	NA	CASSYGRGVDTQYF	TGTGCCAGCAGTTACGGGCGGGGGGTTGATACGCAGTATTTT
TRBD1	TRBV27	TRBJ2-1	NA	CASRSTGIYNEQFF	TGTGCCAGCAGATCGACAGGGATCTACAATGAGCAGTTCTTC
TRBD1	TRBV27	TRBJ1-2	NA	CASSYDRTGRDYGYTF	TGTGCCAGCAGCTATGACCGGACAGGGAGAGACTATGGCTACACCTTC
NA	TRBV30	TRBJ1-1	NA	CAWSALVDTEAFF	TGTGCCTGGAGTGCCCTAGTCGATACTGAAGCTTTCTTT
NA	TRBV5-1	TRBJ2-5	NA	CASSRDIGNQETQYF	TGCGCCAGCAGCCGGGACATAGGGAACCAAGAGACCCAGTACTTC
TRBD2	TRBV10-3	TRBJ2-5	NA	CAISESGTSGGLAQYF	TGTGCCATCAGTGAGAGTGGGACTAGCGGGGGCCTGGCCCAGTACTTC
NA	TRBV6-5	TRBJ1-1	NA	CASSQPTETGTEAFF	TGTGCCAGCAGCCAGCCAACGGAGACTGGAACTGAAGCTTTCTTT
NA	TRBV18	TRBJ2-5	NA	CASENSLGERQETQYF	TGTGCCAGCGAAAACAGTCTAGGGGAACGGCAAGAGACCCAGTACTTC
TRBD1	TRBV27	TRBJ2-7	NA	CASSFTGTGIKKVLYEQYF	TGTGCCAGCAGTTTCACCGGGACAGGGATCAAGAAGGTCCTCTACGAGCAGTACTTC
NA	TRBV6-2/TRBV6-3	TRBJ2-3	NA	CASSSGQRTDTQYF	TGTGCCAGCAGTTCCGGACAACGCACAGATACGCAGTATTTT
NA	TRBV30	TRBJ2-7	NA	CAWTRLKSTYEQYF	TGTGCCTGGACCAGACTGAAATCGACCTACGAGCAGTACTTC
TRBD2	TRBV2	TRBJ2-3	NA	CASSPIGTRREGDTQYF	TGTGCCAGCAGTCCAATCGGGACTAGGAGGGAGGGAGATACGCAGTATTTT
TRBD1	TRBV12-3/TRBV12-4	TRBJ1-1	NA	CASSFRTGTLF	TGTGCCAGCAGTTTCAGGACAGGTACCCTCTTT
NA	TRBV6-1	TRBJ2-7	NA	CASSVYRDSRRLAYEQYF	TGTGCCAGCAGTGTATACCGGGACTCTCGCCGACTAGCCTACGAGCAGTACTTC
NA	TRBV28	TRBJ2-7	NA	CASSLAATGTYEQYF	TGTGCCAGCAGTTTGGCCGCGACAGGCACCTACGAGCAGTACTTC
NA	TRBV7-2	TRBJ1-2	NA	CASSLGRQRGYGYTF	TGTGCCAGCAGCTTAGGACGGCAAAGAGGCTATGGCTACACCTTC
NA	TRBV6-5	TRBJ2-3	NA	CASTEVWTSTDTQYF	TGTGCCAGCACCGAGGTCTGGACTAGCACAGATACGCAGTATTTT
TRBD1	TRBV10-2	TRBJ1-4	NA	CASSEIPRTGDEKLFF	TGCGCCAGCAGTGAGATACCAAGGACAGGGGATGAAAAACTGTTTTTT
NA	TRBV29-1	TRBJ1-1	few	CSVARGRGAEAFF	TGCAGCGTTGCTCGTGGCAGGGGCGCTGAAGCTTTCTTT
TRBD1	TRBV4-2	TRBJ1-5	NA	CASSRNAGTGEGQPQHF	TGTGCCAGCAGCCGAAACGCTGGAACAGGGGAAGGGCAGCCCCAGCATTTT
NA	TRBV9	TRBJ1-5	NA	CASSVGGLPDQPQHF	TGTGCCAGCAGCGTAGGGGGACTTCCCGATCAGCCCCAGCATTTT
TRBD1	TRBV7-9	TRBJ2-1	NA	CASVQWDRGYNEQFF	TGTGCCAGCGTCCAGTGGGACAGGGGGTACAATGAGCAGTTCTTC
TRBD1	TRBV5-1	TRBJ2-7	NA	CASSFGDRGYEQYF	TGCGCCAGCAGCTTCGGGGACAGGGGCTACGAGCAGTACTTC
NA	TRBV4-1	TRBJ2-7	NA	CASSQDEVRGTYEQYF	TGCGCCAGCAGCCAAGATGAAGTTAGGGGAACCTACGAGCAGTACTTC
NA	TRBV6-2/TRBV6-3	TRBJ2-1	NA	CASSPSLSSYNEQFF	TGTGCCAGCAGCCCGAGTCTCTCTTCCTACAATGAGCAGTTCTTC
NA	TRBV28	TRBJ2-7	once	CASSSGNPRPYEQYF	TGTGCCAGCAGTTCAGGGAATCCGCGGCCCTACGAGCAGTACTTC
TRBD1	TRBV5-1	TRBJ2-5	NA	CASSLVGQRGETQYF	TGCGCCAGCAGCCTGGTGGGACAGAGAGGCGAGACCCAGTACTTC
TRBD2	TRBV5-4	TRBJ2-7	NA	CASSFSGGPYEQYF	TGTGCCAGCAGCTTTAGCGGGGGGCCCTACGAGCAGTACTTC
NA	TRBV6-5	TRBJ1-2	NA	CASSNNQGYGGYTF	TGTGCCAGCAGTAACAATCAGGGATATGGTGGCTACACCTTC
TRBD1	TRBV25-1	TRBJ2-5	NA	CASGGQLQQETQYF	TGTGCCAGCGGGGGACAGCTCCAACAAGAGACCCAGTACTTC
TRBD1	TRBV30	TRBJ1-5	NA	CAWKQGGNQPQHF	TGTGCCTGGAAACAGGGGGGTAATCAGCCCCAGCATTTT
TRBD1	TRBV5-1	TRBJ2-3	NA	CASSSPGTGGSTDTQYF	TGCGCCAGCAGCAGCCCCGGGACAGGGGGGAGCACAGATACGCAGTATTTT
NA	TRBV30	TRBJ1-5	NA	CAWSPGAVQPQHF	TGTGCCTGGAGCCCAGGGGCGGTTCAGCCCCAGCATTTT